The clone carrying this T cell receptor (beta chain) turned up a few times. Data came from immunoSEQ multiplex PCR; TCRdb stores just in-frame clones and leaves some out. The table lists over 80,000 clones, around nine tenths of them singletons. The ends lost 3 bases at V and 5 bases at J; junction bases unmatched: 3. From germline, CDR1 is SGHRS and CDR2 YFSETQ. The CDR3 spans 13 residues. The sample originates from a study of T cell changes during pregnancy in multiple sclerosis. The chain employs TRBV5-1 and TRBJ2-5; TRBD1 matches 8 bases. This specimen was peripheral blood, taken in the second trimester of pregnancy. The receptor was derived from a female donor in good health, enrolled as a control in a pregnancy study. CDR3 in DNA: TGCGCCAGCAGCTGGACAGGGCCTGAGACCCAGTACTTC. Translated, it gives CASSWTGPETQYF.